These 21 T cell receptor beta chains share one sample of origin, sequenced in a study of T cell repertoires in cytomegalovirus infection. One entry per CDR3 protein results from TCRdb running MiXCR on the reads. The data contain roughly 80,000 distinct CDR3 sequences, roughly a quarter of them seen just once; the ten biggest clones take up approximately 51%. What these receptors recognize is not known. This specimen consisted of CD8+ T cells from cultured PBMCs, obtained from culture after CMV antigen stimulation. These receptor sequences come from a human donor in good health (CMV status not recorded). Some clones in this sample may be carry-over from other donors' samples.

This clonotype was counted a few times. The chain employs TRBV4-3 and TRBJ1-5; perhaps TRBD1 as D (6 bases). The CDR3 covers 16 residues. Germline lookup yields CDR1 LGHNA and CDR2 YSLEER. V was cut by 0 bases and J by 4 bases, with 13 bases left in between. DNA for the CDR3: TGCGCCAGCAGCCAAGACAGGGACATAGGAAATCAGCCCCAGCATTTT. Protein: CASSQDRDIGNQPQHF.

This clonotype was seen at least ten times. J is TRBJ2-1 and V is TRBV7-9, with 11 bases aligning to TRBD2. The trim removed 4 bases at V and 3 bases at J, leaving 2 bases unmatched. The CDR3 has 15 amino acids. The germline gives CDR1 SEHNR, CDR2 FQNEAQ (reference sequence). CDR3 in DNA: TGTGCCAGCAGCTCGACTAGCGGGGACTACAATGAGCAGTTCTTC. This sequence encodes CASSSTSGDYNEQFF. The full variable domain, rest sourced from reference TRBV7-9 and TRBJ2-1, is DTGVSQNPRHKITKRGQNVTFRCDPISEHNRLYWYRQTLGQGPEFLTYFQNEAQLEKSRLLSDRFSAERPKGSFSTLEIQRTEQGDSAMYLCASSSTSGDYNEQFFGPGTRLTVL.

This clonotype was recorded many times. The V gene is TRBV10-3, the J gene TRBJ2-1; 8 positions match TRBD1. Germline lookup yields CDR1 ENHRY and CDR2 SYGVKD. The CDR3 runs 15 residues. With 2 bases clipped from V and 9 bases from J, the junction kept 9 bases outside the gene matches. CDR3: CAISEDRTGKIEQFF. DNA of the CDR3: TGTGCCATCAGTGAGGACAGGACAGGGAAAATTGAGCAGTTCTTC.

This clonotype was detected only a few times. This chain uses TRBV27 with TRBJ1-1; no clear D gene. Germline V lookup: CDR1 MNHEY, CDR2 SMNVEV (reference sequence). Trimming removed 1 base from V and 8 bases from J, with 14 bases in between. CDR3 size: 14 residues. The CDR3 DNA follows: TGTGCCAGCAGTTTATTTGGCACCAGTTTCGAAGCTTTCTTT. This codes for CASSLFGTSFEAFF.

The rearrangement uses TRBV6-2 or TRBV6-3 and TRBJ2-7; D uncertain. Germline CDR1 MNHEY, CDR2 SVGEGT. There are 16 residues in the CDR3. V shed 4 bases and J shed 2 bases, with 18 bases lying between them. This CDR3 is CASSSVLSYRPYEQYF. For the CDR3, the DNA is TGTGCCAGCAGTTCAGTTCTCTCCTACCGGCCCTACGAGCAGTACTTC.

CDR3 nucleotides: TGTGCCACCAGCAGAGATCGGGGGCTCAATCAGCCCCAGCATTTT. It is translated as CATSRDRGLNQPQHF. V usage is TRBV15 and J usage is TRBJ1-5, with D maybe TRBD1 (6 bases). Deletions cut 0 bases from V and 3 bases from J, with 9 bases between. The CDR3 has 15 amino acids. Germline V gene lookup returns CDR1 LNHNV and CDR2 YYDKDF (reference sequence).

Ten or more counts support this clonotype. The CDR3 sequence is CAISESLGGADTQYF. CDR3 nucleotide sequence: TGTGCCATCAGTGAGTCACTGGGGGGAGCAGATACGCAGTATTTT. V is TRBV10-3 and J is TRBJ2-3; D perhaps matches TRBD2 (6 bases). The V gene lost 0 bases and the J gene lost 4 bases, with 11 bases spanning the gap. The CDR3 runs to 15 residues. CDR1 and CDR2 from the germline V gene are ENHRY and SYGVKD.

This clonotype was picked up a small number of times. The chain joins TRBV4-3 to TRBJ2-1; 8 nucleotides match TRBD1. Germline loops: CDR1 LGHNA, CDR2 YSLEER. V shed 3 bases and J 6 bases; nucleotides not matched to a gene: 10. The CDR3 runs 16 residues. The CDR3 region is CASSQRGSGGFNEQFF. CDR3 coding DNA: TGCGCCAGCAGCCAGAGAGGGTCAGGGGGCTTCAATGAGCAGTTCTTC.

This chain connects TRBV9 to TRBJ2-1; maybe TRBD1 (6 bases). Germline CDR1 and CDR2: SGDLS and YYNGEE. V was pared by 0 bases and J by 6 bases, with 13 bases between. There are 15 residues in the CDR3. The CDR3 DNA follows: TGTGCCAGCAGCGTAGAAGGACAGAGAATCAATGAGCAGTTCTTC. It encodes CASSVEGQRINEQFF.

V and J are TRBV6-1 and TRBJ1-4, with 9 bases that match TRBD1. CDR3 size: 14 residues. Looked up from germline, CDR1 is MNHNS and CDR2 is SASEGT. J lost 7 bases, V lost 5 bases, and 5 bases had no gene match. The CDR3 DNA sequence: TGTGCCAGCAGTCCACAGGGGGCTTTTGAAAAACTGTTTTTT. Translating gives CASSPQGAFEKLFF.

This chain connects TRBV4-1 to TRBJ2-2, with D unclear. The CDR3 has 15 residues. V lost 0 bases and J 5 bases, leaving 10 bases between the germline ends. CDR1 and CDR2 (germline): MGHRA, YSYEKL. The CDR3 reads CASSQERYRTGELFF. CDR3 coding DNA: TGCGCCAGCAGCCAAGAGAGGTACAGAACCGGGGAGCTGTTTTTT.

The CDR3 DNA follows: TGTGCCAGCAGCTGCTGCGGGGGTGACTACAATGAGCAGTTCTTC. It specifies CASSCCGGDYNEQFF. The rearrangement joins TRBV5-6 to TRBJ2-1; 7 nucleotides align to TRBD2. The germline V gene has CDR1 SGHDT and CDR2 YYEEEE. The CDR3 runs 15 residues. After removal of 3 bases from V and 3 bases from J, the junction contained 6 bases not matched to a gene.

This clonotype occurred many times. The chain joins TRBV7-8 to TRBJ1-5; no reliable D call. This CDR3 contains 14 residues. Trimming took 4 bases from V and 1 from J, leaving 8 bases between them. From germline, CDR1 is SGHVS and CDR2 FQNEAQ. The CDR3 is CASSSLGSNQPQHF. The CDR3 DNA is TGTGCCAGCAGCTCTCTTGGGAGCAATCAGCCCCAGCATTTT.

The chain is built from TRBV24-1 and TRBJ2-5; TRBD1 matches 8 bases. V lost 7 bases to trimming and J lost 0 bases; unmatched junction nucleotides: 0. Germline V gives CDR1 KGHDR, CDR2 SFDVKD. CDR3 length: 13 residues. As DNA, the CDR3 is TGTGCCACCAGGGACAGGGACCAAGAGACCCAGTACTTC. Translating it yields CATRDRDQETQYF.

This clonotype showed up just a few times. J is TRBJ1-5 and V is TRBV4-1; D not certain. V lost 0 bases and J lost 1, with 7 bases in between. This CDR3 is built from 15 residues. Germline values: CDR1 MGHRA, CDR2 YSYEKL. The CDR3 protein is CASSQEPGSNQPQHF. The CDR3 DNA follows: TGCGCCAGCAGCCAAGAGCCGGGAAGCAATCAGCCCCAGCATTTT.

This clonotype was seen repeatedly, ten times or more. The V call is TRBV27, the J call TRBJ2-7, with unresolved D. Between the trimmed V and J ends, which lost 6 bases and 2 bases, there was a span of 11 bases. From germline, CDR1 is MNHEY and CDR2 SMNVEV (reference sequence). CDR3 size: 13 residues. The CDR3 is CASSLDSTYEQYF. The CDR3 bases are TGTGCCAGCAGCTTAGACTCTACCTACGAGCAGTACTTC.

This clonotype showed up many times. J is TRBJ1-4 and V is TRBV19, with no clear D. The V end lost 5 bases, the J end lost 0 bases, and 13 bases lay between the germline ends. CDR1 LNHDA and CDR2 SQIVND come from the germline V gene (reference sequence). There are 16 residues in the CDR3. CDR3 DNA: TGTGCCAGTAGTTCCCCATTCCCTGCAACTAATGAAAAACTGTTTTTT. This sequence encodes CASSSPFPATNEKLFF.

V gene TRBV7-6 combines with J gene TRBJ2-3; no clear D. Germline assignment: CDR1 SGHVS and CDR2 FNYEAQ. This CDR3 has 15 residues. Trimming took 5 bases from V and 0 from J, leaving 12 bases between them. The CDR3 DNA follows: TGTGCCAGCAGCCCGCCGGGCCTCAGCACAGATACGCAGTATTTT. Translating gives CASSPPGLSTDTQYF.

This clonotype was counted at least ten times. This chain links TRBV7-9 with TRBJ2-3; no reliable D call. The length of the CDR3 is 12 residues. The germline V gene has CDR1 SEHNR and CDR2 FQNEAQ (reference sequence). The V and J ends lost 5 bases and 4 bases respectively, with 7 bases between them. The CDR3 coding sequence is TGTGCCAGCAGCGAACCTCCAGATACGCAGTATTTT. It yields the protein CASSEPPDTQYF.

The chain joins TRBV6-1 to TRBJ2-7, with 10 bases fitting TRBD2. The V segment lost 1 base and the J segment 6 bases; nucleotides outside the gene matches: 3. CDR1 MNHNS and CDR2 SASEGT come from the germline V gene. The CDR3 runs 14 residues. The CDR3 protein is CASSEGTSGGEQYF. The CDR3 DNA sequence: TGTGCCAGCAGTGAAGGGACTAGCGGCGGCGAGCAGTACTTC.

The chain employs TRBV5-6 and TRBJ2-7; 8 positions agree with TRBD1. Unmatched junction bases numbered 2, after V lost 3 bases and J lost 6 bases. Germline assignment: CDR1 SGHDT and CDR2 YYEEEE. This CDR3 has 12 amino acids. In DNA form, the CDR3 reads TGTGCCAGCAGCTCCACAGGGGGCGAGCAGTACTTC. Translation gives CASSSTGGEQYF. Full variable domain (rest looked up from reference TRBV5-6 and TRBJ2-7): DAGVTQSPTHLIKTRGQQVTLRCSPKSGHDTVSWYQQALGQGPQFIFQYYEEEERQRGNFPDRFSGHQFPNYSSELNVNALLLGDSALYLCASSSTGGEQYFGPGTRLTVT.